This is a list of T cell receptor beta chains from one sample in a study of CXCR3-negative and CXCR3-positive naive CD8 T cells. TCRdb re-called the 5' RACE reads, yielding one record per CDR3 amino acid sequence without DNA. The table lists 150,000 to 180,000 distinct CDR3 sequences. Sequencing was carried out using naive CXCR3+ CD8+ T cells from blood. The receptors stem from a human donor in good health. Some clones in this sample may be carry-over from other donors' samples. The CDR3 runs from the conserved cysteine through the conserved F or W.

V gene,J gene,CDR3 protein
TRBV29-1,TRBJ2-7,CSVVEPYEQYF
TRBV7-9,TRBJ1-6,CASSLARDLGLGSPLHF
TRBV12-3/TRBV12-4,TRBJ1-1,CASSPQGARHTEAFF
TRBV5-1,TRBJ2-7,CASSLLSNSYEQYF
TRBV7-3,TRBJ2-1,CASSLMGPTGVEVYAYNEQFF
TRBV27,TRBJ2-3,CASSSRLAGRTDTQYF
TRBV29-1,TRBJ1-1,CSVASGTEAFF
TRBV19,TRBJ2-5,CASSIGLGLQETQYF
TRBV12-3/TRBV12-4,TRBJ2-3,CASSLAYGGTKADTQYF
TRBV6-5,TRBJ2-1,CASSYSDTGVGNEQFF
TRBV5-5,TRBJ2-1,CASSFSGQGRHNEQFF
TRBV7-2,TRBJ2-5,CASSTTGLGFEETQYF
TRBV25-1,TRBJ2-1,CASAPLSGGHNEQFF
TRBV4-3,TRBJ2-3,CASSHVLAGGSNTQYF
TRBV7-9,TRBJ2-5,CASSFDKDVETQYF
TRBV12-3/TRBV12-4,TRBJ2-7,CASSSPNSYEQYF
TRBV4-3,TRBJ2-7,CASSQDLGQGYEQYF
TRBV4-1,TRBJ2-5,CASSQGGGLKETQYF
TRBV7-9,TRBJ2-1,CASSFTGSYNEQFF
TRBV27,TRBJ2-1,CASSCLEELAEVDEQFF
TRBV7-9,TRBJ2-7,CASSAPGTGGYEQYF
TRBV5-6,TRBJ1-1,CASSWGTGGWAEAFF
TRBV10-3,TRBJ2-7,CAISEVAGVFEQYF
TRBV28,TRBJ2-1,CASSYQTGTSNEQFF